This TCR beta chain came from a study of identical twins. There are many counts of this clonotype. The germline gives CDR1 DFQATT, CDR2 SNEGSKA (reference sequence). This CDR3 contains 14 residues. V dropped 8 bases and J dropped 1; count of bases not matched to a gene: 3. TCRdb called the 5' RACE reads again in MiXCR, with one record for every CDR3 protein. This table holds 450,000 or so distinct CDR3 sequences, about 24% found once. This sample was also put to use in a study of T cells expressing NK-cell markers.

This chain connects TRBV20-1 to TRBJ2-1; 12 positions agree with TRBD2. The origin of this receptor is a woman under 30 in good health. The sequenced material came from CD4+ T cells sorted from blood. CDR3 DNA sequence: TGCAGTCCAACTAGCGGGGGGTCCTACAATGAGCAGTTCTTC. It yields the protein CSPTSGGSYNEQFF.